This T cell receptor (beta chain) emerged from a study of neurological immune-mediated disorders. This clonotype was recorded at least ten times. TCRdb re-called the 5' RACE reads through MiXCR, storing one row per CDR3 protein. The sample shows more than 50,000 distinct CDR3 sequences, about 4% of them seen only once. Germline V gives CDR1 DFQATT, CDR2 SNEGSKA (reference sequence). This CDR3 region has 14 residues. The V end lost 3 bases, the J end lost 2 bases, and 11 bases lay between the germline ends. The rearrangement uses TRBV20-1 and TRBJ2-1; tentatively, D is TRBD2 (5 bases). This sequence was found in a man aged 30 to 39 with multiple sclerosis. The source material was PBMCs. Here the CDR3 DNA reads TGCAGTGCTAGGAGGCTAGCCACCTACAATGAGCAGTTCTTC. Translating gives CSARRLATYNEQFF.